These 9 T cell receptor beta chains share one sample of origin, sequenced in a study of cytomegalovirus exposure and HLA in healthy donors. Primers for the PCR totalled 60 Vbeta and 13 Jbeta. Some clones are missing from TCRdb's copy, which holds only in-frame ones; the method was immunoSEQ multiplex PCR. The data show fewer than 200,000 clones, roughly 70% seen once. What was sequenced was PBMCs. Receptors originate from a girl aged 10-17 years in good health and CMV-seronegative.

This clone has more than one count but fewer than ten. The chain couples TRBV30 to TRBJ2-3; 10 nucleotides align to TRBD1. The trim removed 2 bases at V and 1 base at J, leaving 6 bases unmatched. The CDR3 length is 16 residues. Germline assignment: CDR1 GTSNPN and CDR2 SVGIG (reference sequence). CDR3 sequence: CAWSQTGTGGTDTQYF. CDR3 bases: TGTGCCTGGAGTCAAACAGGGACAGGGGGCACAGATACGCAGTATTTT.

The table lists this clone with a few counts. This chain joins TRBV7-2 and TRBJ1-2, with 9 bases fitting TRBD1. V shed 5 bases, J shed 6 bases, and the junction held 10 bases outside the gene matches. The CDR3 loop spans 15 amino acids. CDR1 SGHTA and CDR2 FQGNSA come from the germline V gene. CDR3 coding DNA: TGTGCCAGCAGCAGACGGGACAGGGTTGTTGATGGCTACACCTTC. Translated: CASSRRDRVVDGYTF.

This clone was recorded a few times. Other DNA sequences in the sample encode the same CDR3. This chain joins TRBV5-6 and TRBJ1-1; D remains unclear. Germline V lookup: CDR1 SGHDT, CDR2 YYEEEE. The CDR3 spans 13 residues. V lost 1 base to trimming and J lost 0 bases, with 4 bases between them. CDR3 DNA: TGTGCCAGCAGCTTGACGGTGAACACTGAAGCTTTCTTT. Translation: CASSLTVNTEAFF.

This clone is a singleton in its sample. The genes are TRBV29-1 and TRBJ1-2; D is unresolved. CDR3 length equals 14 residues. Germline V CDR1 and CDR2: SQVTM, ANQGSEA. V gave up 2 bases and J gave up 0 bases, with 10 bases separating them. Written as DNA, the CDR3 is TGCAGCGTTGAACGGCAGGATCCTAACTATGGCTACACCTTC. Its translation: CSVERQDPNYGYTF.

V is TRBV5-1 and J is TRBJ1-1; possible D gene TRBD1, 6 bases. The ends were cut back, 0 bases at V and 6 bases at J, with 18 bases in the middle. Germline CDR1 reads SGHRS; CDR2 reads YFSETQ. The CDR3 has 16 residues. The CDR3 DNA reads as TGCGCCAGCAGCTTGGAGTTCCAGGGGCCGGCCGCTGAAGCTTTCTTT. This codes for CASSLEFQGPAAEAFF.

The chain uses TRBV12-5 and TRBJ1-5; D might be TRBD1 (5 bases). Germline CDR1 LGHNT, CDR2 FRNRAP. The CDR3 is 15 amino acids. V was clipped by 4 bases and J by 2 bases, with 12 bases between them. In DNA, the CDR3 is TGTGCTAGTGGTTCTAGGGGCCACGGCAATCAGCCCCAGCATTTT. It translates to CASGSRGHGNQPQHF.

The CDR3 DNA reads as TGTGCCAGCAGTTATGACAGGGGGCACCAGCCCCAGCATTTT. As protein: CASSYDRGHQPQHF. The chain couples TRBV27 to TRBJ1-5, with 10 bases matching TRBD1. The V gene end was trimmed by 4 bases and the J gene end by 7 bases; junction bases not matched to a gene: 4. The CDR3 has 14 residues. Germline CDR1 MNHEY, CDR2 SMNVEV (reference sequence).

This clone showed up just a few times. This chain uses TRBV19 with TRBJ2-5; 11 bases fit TRBD2. The CDR3 consists of 18 residues. The junction had 13 bases not matched to a gene; V was cut back by 3 bases and J by 4 bases. CDR1 LNHDA and CDR2 SQIVND come from the germline V gene (reference sequence). Here the CDR3 reads CASSIRGGLAGGVETQYF. The CDR3 coding sequence is TGTGCCAGTAGTATTCGAGGTGGACTAGCGGGTGGGGTAGAGACCCAGTACTTC.

This clone was seen a single time. The gene calls are TRBV2 and TRBJ1-6, with D possibly matching TRBD1 (5 bases). V gave up 4 bases and J gave up 6 bases, with 10 bases separating them. CDR3 length equals 14 residues. The germline gives CDR1 SNHLY, CDR2 FYNNEI. CDR3 sequence: CASSAEGTNSPLHF. CDR3 nucleotides: TGTGCCAGCAGTGCGGAGGGGACTAATTCACCCCTCCACTTT.